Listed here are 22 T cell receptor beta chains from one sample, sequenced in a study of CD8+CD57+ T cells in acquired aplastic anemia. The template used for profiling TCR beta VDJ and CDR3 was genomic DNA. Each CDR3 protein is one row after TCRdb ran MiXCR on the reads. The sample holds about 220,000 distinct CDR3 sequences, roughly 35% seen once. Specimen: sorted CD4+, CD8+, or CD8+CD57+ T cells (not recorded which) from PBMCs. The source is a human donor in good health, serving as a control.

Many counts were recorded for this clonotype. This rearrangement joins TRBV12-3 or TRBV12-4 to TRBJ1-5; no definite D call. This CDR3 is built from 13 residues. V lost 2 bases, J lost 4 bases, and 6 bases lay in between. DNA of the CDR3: TGTGCCAGCAGTTTAAAGGGAAATCAGCCCCAGCATTTT. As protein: CASSLKGNQPQHF.

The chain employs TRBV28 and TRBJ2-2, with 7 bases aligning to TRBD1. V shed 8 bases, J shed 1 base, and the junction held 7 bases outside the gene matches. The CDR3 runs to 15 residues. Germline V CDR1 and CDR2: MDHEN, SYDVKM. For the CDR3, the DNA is TGTGCCAGCCGAGACAGGGCAAAGAACACCGGGGAGCTGTTTTTT. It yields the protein CASRDRAKNTGELFF. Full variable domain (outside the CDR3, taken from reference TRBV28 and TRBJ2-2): DVKVTQSSRYLVKRTGEKVFLECVQDMDHENMFWYRQDPGLGLRLIYFSYDVKMKEKGDIPEGYSVSREKKERFSLILESASTNQTSMYLCASRDRAKNTGELFFGEGSRLTVL.

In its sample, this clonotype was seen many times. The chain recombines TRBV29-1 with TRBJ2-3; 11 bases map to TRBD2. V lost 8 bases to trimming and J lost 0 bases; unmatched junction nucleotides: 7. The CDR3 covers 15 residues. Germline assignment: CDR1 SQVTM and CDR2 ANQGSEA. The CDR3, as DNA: TGCAGCTCCAGGGGACTAGCGGATAGCACAGATACGCAGTATTTT. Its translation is CSSRGLADSTDTQYF.

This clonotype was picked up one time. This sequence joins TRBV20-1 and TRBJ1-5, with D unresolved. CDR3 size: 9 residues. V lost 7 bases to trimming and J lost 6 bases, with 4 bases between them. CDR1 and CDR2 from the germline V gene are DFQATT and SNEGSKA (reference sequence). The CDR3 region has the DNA TGCAGTGTCGGTCAGCCCCAGCATTTT. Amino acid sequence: CSVGQPQHF.

The CDR3 loop is CSVSTLEDYGYTF. CDR3 DNA sequence: TGCAGCGTTTCGACACTCGAGGACTATGGCTACACCTTC. J is TRBJ1-2 and V is TRBV29-1; D remains unclear. Trimming stripped 5 bases from V and 3 bases from J, with 13 bases between. Germline CDR1 reads SQVTM; CDR2 reads ANQGSEA. The CDR3 runs 13 residues.

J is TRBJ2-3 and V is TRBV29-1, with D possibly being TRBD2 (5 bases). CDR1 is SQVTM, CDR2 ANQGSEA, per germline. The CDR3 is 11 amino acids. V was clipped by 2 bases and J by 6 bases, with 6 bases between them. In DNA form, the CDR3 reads TGCAGCGTTGAACTAGCCGATACGCAGTATTTT. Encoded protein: CSVELADTQYF.

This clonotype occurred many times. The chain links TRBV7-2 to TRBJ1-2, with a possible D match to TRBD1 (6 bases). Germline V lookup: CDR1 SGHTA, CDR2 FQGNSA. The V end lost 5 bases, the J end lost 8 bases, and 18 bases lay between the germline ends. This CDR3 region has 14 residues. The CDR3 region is CASSPGGSERGYTF. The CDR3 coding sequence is TGTGCCAGCAGCCCTGGGGGCTCGGAACGAGGCTACACCTTC.

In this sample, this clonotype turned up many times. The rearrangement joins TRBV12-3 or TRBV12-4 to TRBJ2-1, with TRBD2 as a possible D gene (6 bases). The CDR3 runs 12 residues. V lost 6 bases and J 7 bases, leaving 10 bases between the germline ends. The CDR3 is CASRRSGNEQFF. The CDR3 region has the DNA TGTGCCAGCAGACGCAGCGGGAATGAGCAGTTCTTC.

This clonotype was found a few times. CDR3 residues: CATQVTYANSPLHF. For the CDR3, the DNA is TGTGCCACACAGGTTACCTATGCTAATTCACCCCTCCACTTT. V is TRBV3-1 and J is TRBJ1-6; TRBD1 is a possible D gene (5 bases). Trimming left V 10 bases short and J 6 bases short, with 16 bases between. CDR1 is LGHDT and CDR2 is YNNKEL in the germline V gene (reference sequence). The CDR3 runs 14 residues.

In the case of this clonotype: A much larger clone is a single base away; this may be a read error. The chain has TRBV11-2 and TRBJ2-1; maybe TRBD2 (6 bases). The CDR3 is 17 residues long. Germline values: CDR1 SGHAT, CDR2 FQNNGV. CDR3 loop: CASSPESGRPGYNEQSF. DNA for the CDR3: TGTGCCAGCAGCCCCGAAAGCGGGCGTCCCGGCTACAATGAGCAGTCCTTC. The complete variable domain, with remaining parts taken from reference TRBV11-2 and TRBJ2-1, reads EAGVAQSPRYKIIEKRQSVAFWCNPISGHATLYWYQQILGQGPKLLIQFQNNGVVDDSQLPKDRFSAERLKGVDSTLKIQPAKLEDSAVYLCASSPESGRPGYNEQSFGPGTRLTVL.

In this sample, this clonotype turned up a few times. The CDR3 spells CASKLAGGTDTQYF. CDR3 bases: TGTGCCAGTAAACTAGCGGGGGGAACAGATACGCAGTATTTT. The chain uses TRBV19 and TRBJ2-3; 12 positions agree with TRBD2. Looked up from germline, CDR1 is LNHDA and CDR2 is SQIVND (reference sequence). The CDR3 totals 14 residues. Trimming took 7 bases from V and 3 from J; bases not matched to a gene: 2.

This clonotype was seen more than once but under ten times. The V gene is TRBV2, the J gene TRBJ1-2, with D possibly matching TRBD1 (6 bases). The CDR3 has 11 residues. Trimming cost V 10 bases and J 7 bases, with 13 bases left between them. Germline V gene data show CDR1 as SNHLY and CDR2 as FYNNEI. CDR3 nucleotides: TGTGCCATCGGGGGGGCGATTGGCTACACCTTC. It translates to CAIGGAIGYTF.

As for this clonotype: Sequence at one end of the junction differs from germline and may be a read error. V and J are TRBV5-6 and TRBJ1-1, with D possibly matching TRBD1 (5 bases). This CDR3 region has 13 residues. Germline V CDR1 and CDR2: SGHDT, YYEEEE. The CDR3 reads CASSETANTEALF. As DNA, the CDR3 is TGTGCCAGCAGCGAGACAGCGAACACTGAAGCTCTCTTT.

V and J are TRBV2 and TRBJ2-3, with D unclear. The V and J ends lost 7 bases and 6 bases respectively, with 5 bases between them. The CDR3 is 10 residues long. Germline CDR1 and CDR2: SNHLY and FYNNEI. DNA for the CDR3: TGTGCCAGCAAGGGCGATACGCAGTATTTT. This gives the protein CASKGDTQYF.

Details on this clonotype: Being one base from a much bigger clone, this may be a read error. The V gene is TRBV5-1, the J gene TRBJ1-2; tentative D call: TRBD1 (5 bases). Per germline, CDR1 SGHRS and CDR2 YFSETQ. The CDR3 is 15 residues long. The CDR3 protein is CASSLFPEGRYGYIF. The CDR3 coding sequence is TGCGCCAGCAGCTTGTTCCCCGAGGGGAGGTATGGCTACATCTTC.

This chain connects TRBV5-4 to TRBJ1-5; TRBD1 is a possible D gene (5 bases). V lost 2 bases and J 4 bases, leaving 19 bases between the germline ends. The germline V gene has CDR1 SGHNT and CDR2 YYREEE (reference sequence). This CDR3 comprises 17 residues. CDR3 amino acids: CASSFWDAGRRNQPQHF. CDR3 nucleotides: TGTGCCAGCAGCTTTTGGGACGCAGGGCGCCGTAATCAGCCCCAGCATTTT.

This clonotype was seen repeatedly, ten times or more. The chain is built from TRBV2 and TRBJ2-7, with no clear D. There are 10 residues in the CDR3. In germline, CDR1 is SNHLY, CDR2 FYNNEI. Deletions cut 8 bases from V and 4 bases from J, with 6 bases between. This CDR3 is CASSNYEQYF. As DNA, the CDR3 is TGTGCCAGCTCCAATTACGAGCAGTACTTC.

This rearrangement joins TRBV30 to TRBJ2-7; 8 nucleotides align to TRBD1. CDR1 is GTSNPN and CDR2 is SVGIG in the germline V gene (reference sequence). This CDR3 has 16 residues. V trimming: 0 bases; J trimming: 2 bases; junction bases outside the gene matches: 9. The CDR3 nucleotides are TGTGCCTGGAGTGTACTAGGCAGGGGGCTAACCTACGAGCAGTACTTC. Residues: CAWSVLGRGLTYEQYF. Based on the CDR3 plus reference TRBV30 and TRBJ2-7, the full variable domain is SQTIHQWPATLVQPVGSPLSLECTVEGTSNPNLYWYRQAAGRGLQLLFYSVGIGQISSEVPQNLSASRPQDRQFILSSKKLLLSDSGFYLCAWSVLGRGLTYEQYFGPGTRLTVT.

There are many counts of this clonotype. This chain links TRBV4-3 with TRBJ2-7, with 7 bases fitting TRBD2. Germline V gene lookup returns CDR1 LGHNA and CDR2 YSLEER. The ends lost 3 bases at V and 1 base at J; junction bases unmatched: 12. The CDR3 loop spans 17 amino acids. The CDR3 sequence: CASSHPRTGGSSYEQYF. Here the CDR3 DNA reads TGCGCCAGCAGCCACCCCCGCACTGGCGGGAGTTCCTACGAGCAGTACTTC.

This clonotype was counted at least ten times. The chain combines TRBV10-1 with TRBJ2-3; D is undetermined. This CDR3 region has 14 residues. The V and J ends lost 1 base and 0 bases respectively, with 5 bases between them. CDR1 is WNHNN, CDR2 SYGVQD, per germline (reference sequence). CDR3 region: CASSEFRSTDTQYF. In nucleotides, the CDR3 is TGCGCCAGCAGTGAGTTTCGCAGCACAGATACGCAGTATTTT.

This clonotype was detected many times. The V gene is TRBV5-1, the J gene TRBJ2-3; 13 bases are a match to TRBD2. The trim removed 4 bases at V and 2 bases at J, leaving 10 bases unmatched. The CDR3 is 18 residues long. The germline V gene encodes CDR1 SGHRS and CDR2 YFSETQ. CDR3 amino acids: CASSERTSGGRNTDTQYF. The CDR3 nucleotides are TGCGCCAGCAGCGAACGGACTAGCGGGGGACGCAACACAGATACGCAGTATTTT.

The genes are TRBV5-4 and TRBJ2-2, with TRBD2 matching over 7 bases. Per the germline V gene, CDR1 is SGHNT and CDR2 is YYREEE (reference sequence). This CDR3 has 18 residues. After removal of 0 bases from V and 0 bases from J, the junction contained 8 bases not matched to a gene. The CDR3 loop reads CASSLGTPGTTNTGELFF. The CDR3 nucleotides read TGTGCCAGCAGCTTGGGAACCCCCGGGACTACGAACACCGGGGAGCTGTTTTTT.